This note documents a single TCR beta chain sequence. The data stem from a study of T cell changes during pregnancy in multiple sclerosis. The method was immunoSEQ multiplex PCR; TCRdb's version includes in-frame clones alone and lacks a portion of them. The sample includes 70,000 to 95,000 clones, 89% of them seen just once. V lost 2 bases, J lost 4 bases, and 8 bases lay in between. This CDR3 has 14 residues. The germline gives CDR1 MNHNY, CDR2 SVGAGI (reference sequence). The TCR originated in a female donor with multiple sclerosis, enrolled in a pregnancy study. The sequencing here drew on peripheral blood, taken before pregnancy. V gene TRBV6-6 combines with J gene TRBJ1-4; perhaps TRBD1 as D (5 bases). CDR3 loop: CASSYDSFNEKLFF. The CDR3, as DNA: TGTGCCAGCAGTTACGACAGTTTTAATGAAAAACTGTTTTTT.